This T cell receptor (beta chain) was sequenced in a study of T cell changes during pregnancy in multiple sclerosis. J gave up 5 bases and V 2 bases, and 8 bases lay outside the gene matches. From germline, CDR1 is SNHLY and CDR2 FYNNEI. The length of the CDR3 is 16 residues. Using immunoSEQ multiplex PCR, the repertoire was profiled, and TCRdb retains in-frame clones only, with some absent. The top ten clones hold around 1.2% of a sample with about 48,000 clones, about 88% of them seen once. Specimen: CD4+ T cells from peripheral blood mononuclear cells, collected in the second trimester of pregnancy. The origin of this receptor is a female donor with multiple sclerosis, enrolled in a pregnancy study. The chain combines TRBV2 with TRBJ2-2, with 7 nucleotides matching TRBD2. CDR3 nucleotide sequence: TGTGCCAGCAGTGAACTGGGCAGGGAGGGGACCGGGGAGCTGTTTTTT. The encoded protein is CASSELGREGTGELFF. Combining the CDR3 with reference TRBV2 and TRBJ2-2 gives the whole variable domain EPEVTQTPSHQVTQMGQEVILRCVPISNHLYFYWYRQILGQKVEFLVSFYNNEISEKSEIFDDQFSVERPDGSNFTLKIRSTKLEDSAMYFCASSELGREGTGELFFGEGSRLTVL.